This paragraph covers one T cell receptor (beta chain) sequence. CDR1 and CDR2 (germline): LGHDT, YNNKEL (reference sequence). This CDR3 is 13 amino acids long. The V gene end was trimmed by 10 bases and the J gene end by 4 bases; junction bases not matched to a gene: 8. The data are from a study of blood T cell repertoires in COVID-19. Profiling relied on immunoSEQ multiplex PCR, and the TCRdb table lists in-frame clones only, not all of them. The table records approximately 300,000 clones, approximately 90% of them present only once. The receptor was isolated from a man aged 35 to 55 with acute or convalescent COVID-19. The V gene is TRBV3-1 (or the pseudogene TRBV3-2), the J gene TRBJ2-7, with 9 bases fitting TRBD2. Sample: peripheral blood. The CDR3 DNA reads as TGTGCCACCCAGCGAGCGGGGGGTTACGAGCAGTACTTC. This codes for CATQRAGGYEQYF.